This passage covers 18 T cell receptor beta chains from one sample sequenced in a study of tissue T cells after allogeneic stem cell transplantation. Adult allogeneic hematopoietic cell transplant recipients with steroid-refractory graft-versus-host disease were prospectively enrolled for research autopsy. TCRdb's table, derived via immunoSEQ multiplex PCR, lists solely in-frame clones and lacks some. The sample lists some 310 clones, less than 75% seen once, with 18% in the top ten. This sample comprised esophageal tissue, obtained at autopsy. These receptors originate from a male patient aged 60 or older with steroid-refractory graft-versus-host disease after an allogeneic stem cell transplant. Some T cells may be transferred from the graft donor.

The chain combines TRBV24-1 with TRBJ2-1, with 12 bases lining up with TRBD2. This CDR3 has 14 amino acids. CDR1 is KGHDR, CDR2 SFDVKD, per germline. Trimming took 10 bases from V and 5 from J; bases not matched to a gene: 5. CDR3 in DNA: TGTGCCACGAGGACTAGCGGGGCTGACAATGAGCAGTTCTTC. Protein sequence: CATRTSGADNEQFF.

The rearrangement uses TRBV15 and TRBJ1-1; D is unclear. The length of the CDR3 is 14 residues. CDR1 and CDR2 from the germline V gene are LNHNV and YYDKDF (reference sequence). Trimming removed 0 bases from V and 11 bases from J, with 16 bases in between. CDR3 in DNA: TGTGCCACCAGCAGAGATGTGCAAGCCGTTATTGCTTTCTTT. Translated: CATSRDVQAVIAFF.

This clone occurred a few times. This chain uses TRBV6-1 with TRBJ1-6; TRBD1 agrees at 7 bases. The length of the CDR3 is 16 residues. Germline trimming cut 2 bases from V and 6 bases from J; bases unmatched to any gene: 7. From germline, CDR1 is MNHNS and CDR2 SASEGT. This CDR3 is CASSEHDRAANSPLHF. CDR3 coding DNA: TGTGCCAGCAGTGAACATGACAGGGCCGCTAATTCACCCCTCCACTTT.

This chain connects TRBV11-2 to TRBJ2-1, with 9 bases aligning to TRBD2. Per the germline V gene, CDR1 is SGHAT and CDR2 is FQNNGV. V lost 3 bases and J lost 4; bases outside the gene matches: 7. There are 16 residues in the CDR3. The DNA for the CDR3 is TGTGCCAGCAGCTTGAGGCTAGCGGGGCTTTACAATGAGCAGTTCTTC. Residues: CASSLRLAGLYNEQFF.

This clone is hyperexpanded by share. CDR3 DNA: TGTGCCATCAGTGACGAGTCCTGGGCGACTAATGAAAAACTGTTTTTT. It yields the protein CAISDESWATNEKLFF. The chain employs TRBV10-3 and TRBJ1-4, with D unresolved. Trimming took 3 bases from V and 2 from J, leaving 13 bases between them. Germline CDR1 reads ENHRY; CDR2 reads SYGVKD. The length of the CDR3 is 16 residues.

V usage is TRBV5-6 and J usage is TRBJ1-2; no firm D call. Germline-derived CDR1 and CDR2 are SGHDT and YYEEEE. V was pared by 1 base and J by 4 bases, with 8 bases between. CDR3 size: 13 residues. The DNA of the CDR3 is TGTGCCAGCAGCTTGAGTCAGCTCTATGGCTACACCTTC. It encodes CASSLSQLYGYTF.

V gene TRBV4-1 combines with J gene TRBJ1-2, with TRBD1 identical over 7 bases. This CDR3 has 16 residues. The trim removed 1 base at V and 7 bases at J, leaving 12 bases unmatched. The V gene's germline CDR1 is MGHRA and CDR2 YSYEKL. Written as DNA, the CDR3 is TGCGCCAGCAGCCAAGTGGGAGGACAGGCTGAGATTGGCTACACCTTC. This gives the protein CASSQVGGQAEIGYTF.

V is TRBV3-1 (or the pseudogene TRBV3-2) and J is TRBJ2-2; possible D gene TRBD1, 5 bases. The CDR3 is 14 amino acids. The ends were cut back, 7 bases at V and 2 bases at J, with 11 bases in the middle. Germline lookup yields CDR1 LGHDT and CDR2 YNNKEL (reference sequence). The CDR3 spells CASTTGPNTGELFF. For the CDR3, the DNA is TGTGCCAGCACCACAGGACCCAACACCGGGGAGCTGTTTTTT.

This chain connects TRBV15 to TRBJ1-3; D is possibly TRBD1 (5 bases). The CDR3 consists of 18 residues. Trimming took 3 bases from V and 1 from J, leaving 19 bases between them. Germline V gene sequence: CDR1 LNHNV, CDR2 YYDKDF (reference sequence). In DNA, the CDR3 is TGTGCCACCAGCAGGACCTTTATCAGGGTGCCATCTGGAAACACCATATATTTT. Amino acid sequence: CATSRTFIRVPSGNTIYF.

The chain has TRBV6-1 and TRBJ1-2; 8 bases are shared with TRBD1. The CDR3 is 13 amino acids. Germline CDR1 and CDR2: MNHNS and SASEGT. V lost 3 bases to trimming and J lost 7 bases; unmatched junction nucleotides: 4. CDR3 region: CASSETGVGGYTF. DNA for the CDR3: TGTGCCAGCAGTGAGACAGGGGTTGGTGGCTACACCTTC.

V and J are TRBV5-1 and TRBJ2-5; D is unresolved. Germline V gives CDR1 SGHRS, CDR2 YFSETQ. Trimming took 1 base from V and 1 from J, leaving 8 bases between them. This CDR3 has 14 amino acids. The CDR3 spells CASSLFLGQETQYF. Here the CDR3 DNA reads TGCGCCAGCAGCTTGTTTTTGGGCCAAGAGACCCAGTACTTC.

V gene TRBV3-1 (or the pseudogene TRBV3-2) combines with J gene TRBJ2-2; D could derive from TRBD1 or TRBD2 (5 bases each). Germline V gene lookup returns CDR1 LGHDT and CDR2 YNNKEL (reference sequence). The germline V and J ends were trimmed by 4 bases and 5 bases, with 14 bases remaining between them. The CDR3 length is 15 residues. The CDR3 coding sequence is TGTGCCAGCAGCCGTCCGGGACCCAGTACCGGGGAGCTGTTTTTT. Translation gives CASSRPGPSTGELFF.

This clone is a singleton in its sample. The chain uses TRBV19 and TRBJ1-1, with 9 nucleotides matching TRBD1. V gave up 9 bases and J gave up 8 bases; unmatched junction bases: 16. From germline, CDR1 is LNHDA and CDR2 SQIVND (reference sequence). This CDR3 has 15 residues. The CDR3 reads CASQGVGTGSREAFF. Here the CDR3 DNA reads TGTGCCAGCCAGGGCGTCGGGACAGGGAGCCGCGAAGCTTTCTTT.

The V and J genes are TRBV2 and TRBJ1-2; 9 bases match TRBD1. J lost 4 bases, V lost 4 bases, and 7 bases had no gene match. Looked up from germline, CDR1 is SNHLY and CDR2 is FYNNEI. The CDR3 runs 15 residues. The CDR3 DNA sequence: TGTGCCAGCAGTGTAGGCGGACAGGGGCCCTATGGCTACACCTTC. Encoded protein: CASSVGGQGPYGYTF.

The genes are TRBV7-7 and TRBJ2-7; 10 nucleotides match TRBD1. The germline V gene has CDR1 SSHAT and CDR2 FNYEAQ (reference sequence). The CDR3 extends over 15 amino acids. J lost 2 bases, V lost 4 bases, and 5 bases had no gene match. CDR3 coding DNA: TGTGCCAGCAGCTATGGACAGGGGGACACCTACGAGCAGTACTTC. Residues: CASSYGQGDTYEQYF.

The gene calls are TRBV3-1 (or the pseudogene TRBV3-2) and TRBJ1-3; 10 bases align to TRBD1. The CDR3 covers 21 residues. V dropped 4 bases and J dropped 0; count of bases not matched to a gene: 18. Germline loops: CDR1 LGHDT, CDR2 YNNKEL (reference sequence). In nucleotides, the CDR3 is TGTGCCAGCAGCCCGTTTCACAGTATTGGGACAGGGGCGAGCTCTGGAAACACCATATATTTT. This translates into CASSPFHSIGTGASSGNTIYF.

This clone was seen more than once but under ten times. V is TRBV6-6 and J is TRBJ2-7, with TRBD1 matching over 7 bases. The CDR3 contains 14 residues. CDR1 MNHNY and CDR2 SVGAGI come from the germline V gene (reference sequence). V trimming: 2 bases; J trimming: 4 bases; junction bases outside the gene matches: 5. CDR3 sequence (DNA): TGTGCCAGCAGTTACGGCAGGGGGAGTTACGAGCAGTACTTC. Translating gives CASSYGRGSYEQYF.

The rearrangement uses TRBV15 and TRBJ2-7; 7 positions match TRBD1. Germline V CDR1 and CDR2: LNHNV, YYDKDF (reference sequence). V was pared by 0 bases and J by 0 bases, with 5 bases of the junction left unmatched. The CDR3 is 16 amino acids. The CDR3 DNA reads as TGTGCCACCAGCAGAGATCATGGGACAGACTCCTACGAGCAGTACTTC. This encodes CATSRDHGTDSYEQYF.